The 13 T cell receptor beta chains below all came from one sample that was sequenced in a study of follicular helper T cells after annual influenza vaccination. Repertoires were generated with immunoSEQ multiplex PCR, while TCRdb's copy carries only in-frame clones and drops some. Among about 15,000 clones listed, approximately 84% were seen once. Stated time point: 2014-2015 season, 7 days after vaccination. This specimen consisted of CXCR5+ CD38- circulating T follicular helper cells from blood, obtained 7 days after influenza vaccination. Sample subset: circulating Tfh, non-naive CD4+CXCR5+PD-1+ (ICOS+CD38+ or ICOS-CD38-). Receptors originate from an adult who received the influenza vaccine.

The CDR3 spells CASSFRLGGVGGTEAFF. CDR3 nucleotide sequence: TGTGCCAGCAGCTTTAGACTGGGAGGGGTCGGAGGCACTGAAGCTTTCTTT. The chain carries TRBV5-6 and TRBJ1-1, with D perhaps matching TRBD1 (5 bases). Germline loops: CDR1 SGHDT, CDR2 YYEEEE. Trimming left V 2 bases short and J 4 bases short, with 21 bases between. The CDR3 loop spans 17 amino acids.

V is TRBV6-5 and J is TRBJ2-5; no clear D gene. Germline CDR1 and CDR2: MNHEY and SVGAGI. The CDR3 loop spans 13 amino acids. V was pared by 2 bases and J by 9 bases, with 13 bases between. CDR3 DNA: TGTGCCAGCAGTTACAGCCTATCTGTACCCCAGTACTTC. Its translation: CASSYSLSVPQYF.

The rearrangement uses TRBV6-4 and TRBJ1-1; D might be TRBD1 (5 bases). V lost 6 bases to trimming and J lost 0 bases, with 11 bases between them. There are 14 residues in the CDR3. CDR1 is MRHNA, CDR2 SNTAGT, per germline. CDR3 nucleotide sequence: TGTGCCAGCAGCCCGGGGGGAGTGAACACTGAAGCTTTCTTT. It specifies CASSPGGVNTEAFF.

V is TRBV2 and J is TRBJ1-1, with D hard to call. Germline loops: CDR1 SNHLY, CDR2 FYNNEI. This CDR3 spans 16 amino acids. V gave up 8 bases and J gave up 0 bases, with 19 bases separating them. CDR3 sequence reads: CASVGRRLNMNTEAFF. In nucleotides, the CDR3 is TGTGCCAGCGTTGGACGGAGGCTAAATATGAACACTGAAGCTTTCTTT.

In this sample, this clone turned up a few times. This sequence joins TRBV4-1 and TRBJ1-2, with 9 bases that match TRBD1. This CDR3 has 16 amino acids. The germline V gene has CDR1 MGHRA and CDR2 YSYEKL. The V and J ends lost 1 base and 8 bases, in that order; junction bases with no gene match: 11. The CDR3 DNA reads TGCGCCAGCAGCCAAGCCGGGACAGGGAAGAGGCAAGGCTACACCTTC. Protein product: CASSQAGTGKRQGYTF.

This clone was recorded only once. This chain links TRBV9 with TRBJ1-2; D is ambiguous. Germline CDR1 reads SGDLS; CDR2 reads YYNGEE. Trimming left V 4 bases short and J 3 bases short, with 16 bases between. There are 15 residues in the CDR3. The CDR3 region is CASSPPWGEDYGYTF. The DNA of the CDR3 is TGTGCCAGCAGCCCTCCATGGGGAGAAGACTATGGCTACACCTTC.

This chain uses TRBV7-8 with TRBJ2-1; 8 bases are a match to TRBD2. Per germline, CDR1 SGHVS and CDR2 FQNEAQ. V was clipped by 5 bases and J by 1 base; unmatched bases: 1. The CDR3 totals 14 residues. The CDR3 sequence is CASSPGGSYNEQFF. As DNA, the CDR3 is TGTGCCAGCAGCCCGGGGGGGTCCTACAATGAGCAGTTCTTC. The variable domain in full, completed from reference TRBV7-8 and TRBJ2-1, reads GAGVSQSPRYKVAKRGQDVALRCDPISGHVSLFWYQQALGQGPEFLTYFQNEAQLDKSGLPSDRFFAERPEGSVSTLKIQRTQQEDSAVYLCASSPGGSYNEQFFGPGTRLTVL.

The gene calls are TRBV7-9 and TRBJ1-2; D unclear. There are 14 residues in the CDR3. The germline gives CDR1 SEHNR, CDR2 FQNEAQ (reference sequence). V gave up 3 bases and J gave up 6 bases, with 14 bases separating them. The DNA for the CDR3 is TGTGCCAGCAGCTTCGGGGAAGTCAAGGATGGCTACACCTTC. This gives the protein CASSFGEVKDGYTF. Drawing the rest from reference TRBV7-9 and TRBJ1-2, the complete variable domain is DTGVSQNPRHKITKRGQNVTFRCDPISEHNRLYWYRQTLGQGPEFLTYFQNEAQLEKSRLLSDRFSAERPKGSFSTLEIQRTEQGDSAMYLCASSFGEVKDGYTFGSGTRLTVV.

The J gene is TRBJ2-1, the V gene TRBV5-1; 7 positions match TRBD2. Germline-derived CDR1 and CDR2 are SGHRS and YFSETQ. The CDR3 totals 16 residues. V lost 4 bases, J lost 2 bases, and 9 bases stayed unmatched. CDR3 region: CASSAVSGGTYNEQFF. CDR3 in DNA: TGCGCCAGCAGCGCTGTTTCGGGGGGAACCTACAATGAGCAGTTCTTC.

The chain links TRBV6-1 to TRBJ1-1, with 9 bases fitting TRBD1. This CDR3 is 15 amino acids long. Germline-derived CDR1 and CDR2 are MNHNS and SASEGT. Losses at the gene ends were 6 bases for V and 5 bases for J; bases not matched to a gene: 10. CDR3 in amino acids: CASSGTGRSGTEAFF. The CDR3 nucleotides read TGTGCCAGCAGCGGGACAGGGAGGTCGGGGACTGAAGCTTTCTTT.

V gene TRBV28 combines with J gene TRBJ2-1, with 8 bases fitting TRBD2. The J segment lost 8 bases and the V segment lost 10 bases, leaving 7 bases of the junction unmatched. Germline V lookup: CDR1 MDHEN, CDR2 SYDVKM. CDR3 length: 12 amino acids. CDR3 coding DNA: TGTGCCACCCGGCGGGAGGTATATGAGCAGTTCTTC. Encoded protein: CATRREVYEQFF.

V gene TRBV5-1 combines with J gene TRBJ2-7; D is unresolved. Germline assignment: CDR1 SGHRS and CDR2 YFSETQ. V shed 0 bases and J shed 0 bases, with 10 bases lying between them. This CDR3 has 15 residues. The CDR3 protein is CASSLGGASSYEQYF. The CDR3 nucleotides read TGCGCCAGCAGCTTGGGCGGAGCGAGCTCCTACGAGCAGTACTTC.

The rearrangement joins TRBV2 to TRBJ2-5, with 7 bases lining up with TRBD1. CDR3 length: 14 residues. Germline lookup yields CDR1 SNHLY and CDR2 FYNNEI. The V segment lost 8 bases and the J segment 0 bases; nucleotides outside the gene matches: 6. The DNA for the CDR3 is TGTGCCAGCGGAAGAGACAGGGACCAAGAGACCCAGTACTTC. Translation: CASGRDRDQETQYF.